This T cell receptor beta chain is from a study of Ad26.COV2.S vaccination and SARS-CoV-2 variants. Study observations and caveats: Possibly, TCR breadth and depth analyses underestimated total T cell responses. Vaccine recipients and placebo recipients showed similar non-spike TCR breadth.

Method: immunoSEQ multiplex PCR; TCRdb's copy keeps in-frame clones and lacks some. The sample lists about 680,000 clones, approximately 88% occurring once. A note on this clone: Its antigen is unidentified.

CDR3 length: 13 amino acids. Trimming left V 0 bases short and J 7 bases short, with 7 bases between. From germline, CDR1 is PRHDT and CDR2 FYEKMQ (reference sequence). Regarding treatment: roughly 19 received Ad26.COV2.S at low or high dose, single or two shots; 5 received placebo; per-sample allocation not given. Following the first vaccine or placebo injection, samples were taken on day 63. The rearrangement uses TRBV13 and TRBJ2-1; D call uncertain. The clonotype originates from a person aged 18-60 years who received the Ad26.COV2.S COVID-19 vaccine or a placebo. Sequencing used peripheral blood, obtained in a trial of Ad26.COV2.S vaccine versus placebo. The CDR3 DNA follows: TGTGCCAGCAGCTTAGGCAGCCAGAATGAGCAGTTCTTC. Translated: CASSLGSQNEQFF.